What follows describes a single T cell receptor (beta chain). This specimen comes from a study of shared clonotypes between healthy human individuals. Naive CD8 cells lacked CD45RO and underwent positive selection for CCR7, leaving out terminally differentiated effector memory CD45RA+ cells. Adults of Caucasian background living in Nashville, Tennessee made up all donors. The CDR3 runs to 17 residues. From germline, CDR1 is LNHNV and CDR2 YYDKDF (reference sequence). J lost 3 bases, V lost 3 bases, and 14 bases had no gene match. Every subset's genomic DNA went evenly onto several immunoSEQ plates. Assay: immunoSEQ multiplex PCR; the TCRdb copy retains only in-frame clones and omits some. The sample lists about 2.2 million clones, around 93% occurring once.

Sequencing was done on a sample of naive CD8+ T cells from PBMCs. The chain uses TRBV15 and TRBJ2-7, with TRBD2 identical over 7 bases. The clonotype originates from a young man in good health. Some clones in this sample may be carry-over from other donors' samples. The CDR3 here is CATSSGLFEGLLYEQYF. The CDR3 DNA reads TGTGCCACCAGCAGTGGCCTCTTTGAGGGACTACTCTACGAGCAGTACTTC.